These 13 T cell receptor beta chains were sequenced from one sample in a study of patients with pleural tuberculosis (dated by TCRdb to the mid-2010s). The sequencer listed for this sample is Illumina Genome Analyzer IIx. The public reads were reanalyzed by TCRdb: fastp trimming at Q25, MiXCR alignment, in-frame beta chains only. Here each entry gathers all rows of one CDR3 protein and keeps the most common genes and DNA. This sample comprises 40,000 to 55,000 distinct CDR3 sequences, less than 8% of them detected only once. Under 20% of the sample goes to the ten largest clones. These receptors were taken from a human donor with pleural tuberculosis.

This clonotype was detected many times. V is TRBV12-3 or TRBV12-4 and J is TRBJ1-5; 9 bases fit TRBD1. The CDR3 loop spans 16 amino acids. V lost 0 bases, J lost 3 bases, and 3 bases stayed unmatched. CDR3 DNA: TGTGCCAGCAGTTTAGCGCGGACAGGGGCCAATCAGCCCCAGCATTTT. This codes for CASSLARTGANQPQHF.

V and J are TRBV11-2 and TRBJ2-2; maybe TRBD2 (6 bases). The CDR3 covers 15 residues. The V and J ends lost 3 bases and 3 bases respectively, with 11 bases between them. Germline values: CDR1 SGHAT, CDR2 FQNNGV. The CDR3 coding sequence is TGTGCCAGCAGCTTCGGGGGTTCCCACACCGGGGAGCTGTTTTTT. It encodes CASSFGGSHTGELFF.

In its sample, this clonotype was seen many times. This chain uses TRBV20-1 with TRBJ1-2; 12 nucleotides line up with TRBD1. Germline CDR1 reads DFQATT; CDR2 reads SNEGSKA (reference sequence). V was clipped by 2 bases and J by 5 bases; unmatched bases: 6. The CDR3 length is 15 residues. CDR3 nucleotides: TGCAGTGCTAGAAATCCGGGACAGGGGGCTTATGGCTACACCTTC. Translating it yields CSARNPGQGAYGYTF.

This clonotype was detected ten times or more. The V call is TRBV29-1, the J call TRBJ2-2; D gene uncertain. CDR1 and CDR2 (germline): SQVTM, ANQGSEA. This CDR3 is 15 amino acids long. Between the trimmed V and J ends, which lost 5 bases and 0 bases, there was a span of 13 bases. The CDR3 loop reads CSVYRGGTNTGELFF. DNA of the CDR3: TGCAGCGTTTACCGAGGCGGAACGAACACCGGGGAGCTGTTTTTT.

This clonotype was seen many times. The CDR3 DNA reads TGTGCCAGCAGTTTTGCCGATCTCTATGGCTACACCTTC. Protein: CASSFADLYGYTF. V gene TRBV27 combines with J gene TRBJ1-2; no clear D. The V gene's germline CDR1 is MNHEY and CDR2 SMNVEV (reference sequence). The V end lost 3 bases, the J end lost 4 bases, and 9 bases lay between the germline ends. This CDR3 is 13 amino acids long.

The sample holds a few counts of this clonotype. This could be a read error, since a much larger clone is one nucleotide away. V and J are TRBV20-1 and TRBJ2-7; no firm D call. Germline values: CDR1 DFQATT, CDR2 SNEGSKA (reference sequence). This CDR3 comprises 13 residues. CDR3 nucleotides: TGCAGTGCTAGAGGTATAGGGTCCTACGAGCGGTACTTC. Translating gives CSARGIGSYERYF.

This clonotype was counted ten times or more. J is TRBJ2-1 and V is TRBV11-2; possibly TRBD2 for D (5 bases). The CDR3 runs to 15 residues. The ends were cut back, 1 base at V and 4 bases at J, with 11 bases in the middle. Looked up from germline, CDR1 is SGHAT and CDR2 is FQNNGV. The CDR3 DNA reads TGTGCCAGCAGCTTAGTAGCGTCAGGTTACAATGAGCAGTTCTTC. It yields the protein CASSLVASGYNEQFF.

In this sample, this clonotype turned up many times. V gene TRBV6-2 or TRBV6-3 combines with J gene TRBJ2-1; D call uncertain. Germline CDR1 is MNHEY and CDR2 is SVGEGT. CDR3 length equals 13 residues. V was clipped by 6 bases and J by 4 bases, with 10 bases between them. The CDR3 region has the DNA TGTGCCAGCAGCCGTGGACGGTACAATGAGCAGTTCTTC. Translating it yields CASSRGRYNEQFF.

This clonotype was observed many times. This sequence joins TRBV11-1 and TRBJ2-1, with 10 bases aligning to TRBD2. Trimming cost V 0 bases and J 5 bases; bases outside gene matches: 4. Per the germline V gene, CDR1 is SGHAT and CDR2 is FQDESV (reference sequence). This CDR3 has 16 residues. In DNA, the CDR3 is TGTGCCAGCAGCTTAGCCTTCGGACTAGCGGACAATGAGCAGTTCTTC. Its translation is CASSLAFGLADNEQFF.

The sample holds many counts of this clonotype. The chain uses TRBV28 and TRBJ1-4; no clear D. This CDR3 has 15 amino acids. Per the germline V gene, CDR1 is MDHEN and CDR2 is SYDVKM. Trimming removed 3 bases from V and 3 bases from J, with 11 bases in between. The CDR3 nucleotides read TGTGCCAGCAGTTTCCTCCAACGGCCTAATGAAAAACTGTTTTTT. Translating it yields CASSFLQRPNEKLFF.

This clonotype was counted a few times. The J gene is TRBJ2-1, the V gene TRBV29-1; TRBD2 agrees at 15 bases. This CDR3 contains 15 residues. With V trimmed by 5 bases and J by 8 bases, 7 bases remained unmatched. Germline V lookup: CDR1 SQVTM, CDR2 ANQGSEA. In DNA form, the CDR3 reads TGCAGCGTTTCAGGGACTAGCGGGAGGAGGGATGAGCAGTTCTTC. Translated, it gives CSVSGTSGRRDEQFF.

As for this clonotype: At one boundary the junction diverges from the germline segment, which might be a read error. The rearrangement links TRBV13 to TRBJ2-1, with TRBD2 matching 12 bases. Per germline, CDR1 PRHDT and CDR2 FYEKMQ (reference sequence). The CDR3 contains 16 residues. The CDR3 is CARSLLTSGRRDEQFF. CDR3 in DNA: TGTGCCAGAAGCTTGCTTACTAGCGGGAGGAGGGATGAGCAGTTCTTC. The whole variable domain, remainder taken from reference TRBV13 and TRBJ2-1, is AAGVIQSPRHLIKEKRETATLKCYPIPRHDTVYWYQQGPGQDPQFLISFYEKMQSDKGSIPDRFSAQQFSDYHSELNMSSLELGDSALYFCARSLLTSGRRDEQFFGPGTRLTVL.

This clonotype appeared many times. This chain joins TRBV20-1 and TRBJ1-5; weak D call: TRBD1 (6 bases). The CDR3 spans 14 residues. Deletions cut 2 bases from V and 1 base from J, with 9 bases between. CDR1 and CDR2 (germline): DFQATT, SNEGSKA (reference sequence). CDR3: CSARLGGSNQPQHF. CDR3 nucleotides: TGCAGTGCTAGATTAGGGGGGAGCAATCAGCCCCAGCATTTT.